The text below deals with one T cell receptor beta chain. Some clones are missing from TCRdb's copy, which holds only in-frame ones; the method was immunoSEQ multiplex PCR. The table records 150,000 or so clones, 88% of them present only once. The sample belongs to a study of control samples from healthy donors and cancer patients. CDR3 size: 16 residues. The V gene lost 2 bases and the J gene lost 2 bases, with 13 bases spanning the gap. Germline V gene data show CDR1 as MNHEY and CDR2 as SVGAGI. The sequencing sample was made of blood. The receptor's source is a man aged 18-30 years in good health. This chain uses TRBV6-5 with TRBJ2-1; TRBD1 is a possible D gene (5 bases). The CDR3 protein is CASSYSGARTYNEQFF. The DNA of the CDR3 is TGTGCCAGCAGTTACAGTGGGGCCAGAACCTACAATGAGCAGTTCTTC.